The sequence of this T cell receptor beta chain was determined in a study of blood T cell repertoires in COVID-19. TCRdb's table, derived via immunoSEQ multiplex PCR, lists solely in-frame clones and lacks some. The repertoire holds some 180,000 clones, with 85% as singletons. In terms of age and location, participants ranged from roughly 18 to 95 years and lived in 24 US areas. Allocation to cohorts depended on clinical history reported by the participants. Cohort 3 recovered donors had two negative PCRs, clearance, or symptom resolution. This CDR3 region has 13 residues. CDR1 is MGHDK and CDR2 is SYGVNS in the germline V gene. V shed 7 bases and J shed 2 bases, with 10 bases lying between them.

The sequencing sample was made of PBMCs or T cells enriched from blood (not recorded which). The origin of this receptor is a man between 35 and 55 years old who had recovered from COVID-19. The chain is built from TRBV25-1 and TRBJ2-3; D ambiguous. The CDR3 region is CASTRYSTDTQYF. For the CDR3, the DNA is TGTGCCAGCACGAGATACTCCACAGATACGCAGTATTTT.